This T cell receptor beta chain was identified during a study of blood T cell repertoires in COVID-19 (TCRdb year 2020). Some background on the complete study: The collaborator samples originated in the United States, Italy and Spain and spanned the acute and convalescent phases of COVID-19. The material from the prospective study consisted of cDNA or gDNA derived from T cells, B-cell-depleted T cells, or PBMCs. The dataset comprised deeply sampled blood TCRbeta repertoires from subjects exposed to, actively infected with, or recovered from COVID-19. A freely available public database, intended as a resource for researchers studying the immune response to SARS-CoV-2, is where the repertoires were released. The samples were drawn from two sources: the first 160 participants of the ongoing ImmuneRACE study, and over 950 subjects contributed by 6 global collaborators. A de-identified subject ID, COVID-19 status, age in years and sex were almost always included in the sample metadata. Where HLA class I and class II types were available, the types were taken from metadata supplied by the sample provider, not from assay-based typing. Beyond this particular receptor, the publication reports: Clinical and demographic metadata were provided uncurated, with the amount varying by source and participant.

TCRbeta CDR3 regions were amplified from genomic DNA using the immunoSEQ Assay, a bias-controlled multiplex PCR. In the original analysis: Within the assay, amplification of reference gene primers was used to estimate how many nucleated cells each sample contained. Sequence reads were collapsed and filtered to measure the absolute abundance of every unique TCRbeta CDR3 rearrangement. Productive Simpson clonality was computed per sample as the square root of Simpson's diversity index over productive rearrangements. This is the immuneACCESS table as TCRdb keeps it, with only in-frame sequences that have V and J called. A part of the clones is gone; compared with another copy, unresolved V genes explain less than half, and the rest is unexplained. That table is the source of V, J and clone size, and D and trimming were worked out from the DNA. The sample table contains over 45,000 clones; only one count was recorded for around 82% of them. 6.5% to 8.5% of the sample is in the top ten clones.

This clone appeared a few times. Its antigen specificity is not known. No base quality values were provided; no much bigger clone lies one nucleotide off. The germline V gene provides CDR1 SGHNT and CDR2 YENEEA. The CDR3 contains 17 residues, cysteine and phenylalanine counted. The kept DNA is CDR3 alone, 51 bases in frame from the first base. At the junction V is shortened by 1 base and J by 0 bases, with 13 bases in between. Whole blood was collected in K2EDTA tubes by collaborating institutions according to the institutions' own protocols. Collaborator samples were shipped for TCRbeta analysis as frozen whole blood, isolated PBMCs, or DNA extracted from either sample type.

Sample: peripheral blood. This TCR was sampled from a man aged 55 to 70 with acute or convalescent COVID-19. The chain employs TRBV11-3 and TRBJ2-1; the D segment could be TRBD1, given 6 matching bases. The CDR3 corresponds to CASSLGGQGSSYNEQFF. The sequenced DNA: TGTGCCAGCAGCTTAGGGGGGCAAGGAAGCTCCTACAATGAGCAGTTCTTC.